Listed below are T cell receptor beta chains from one sample, sequenced in a study of cytomegalovirus exposure and HLA in healthy donors. Only in-frame clones appear in the TCRdb table, and some are missing; sequencing was by immunoSEQ multiplex PCR. The sample carries around 110,000 clones, approximately 80% recorded once. Sequenced material: PBMCs. Receptor source: a young man in good health and CMV-seropositive. The CDR3 runs from the conserved cysteine through the conserved F or W. The order of the fields is clone size, D gene, J gene, V gene, CDR3 DNA, CDR3 protein. D genes are given only for firm matches. Rows may omit the clone size; those that give it use once, few, many or a size class.

once	NA	TRBJ2-6	TRBV10-3	TGTGCCATCAGGAACAGCCAGTCTGGGGCCAACGTCCTGACTTTC	CAIRNSQSGANVLTF
once	NA	TRBJ1-1	TRBV6-5	TGTGCCAGCAGTTACAATAGGAACACTGAAGCTTTCTTT	CASSYNRNTEAFF
NA	NA	TRBJ2-5	TRBV7-3	TGTGCCAGCAGCTTAACGAGGGGGGGGGCTCATGAGACCCAGTACTTC	CASSLTRGGAHETQYF
NA	TRBD2	TRBJ2-5	TRBV6-6	TGTGCCAGCAGTTACGGAACTAGCGGGAGAGGAGAGACCCAGTACTTC	CASSYGTSGRGETQYF
NA	NA	TRBJ1-6	TRBV11-3	TGTGCCAGCAGCTTTCAGATGACCGGGGATTCACCCCTCCACTTT	CASSFQMTGDSPLHF
NA	TRBD2	TRBJ2-3	TRBV10-3	TGTGCCATCAGTGACCCGGCTAGCGGGGGCACAGATACGCAGTATTTT	CAISDPASGGTDTQYF
NA	TRBD1	TRBJ1-5	TRBV2	TGTGCCAGCAGTGAGCCGACAGGGGGCAGCAATCAGCCCCAGCATTTT	CASSEPTGGSNQPQHF
NA	NA	TRBJ2-2	TRBV30	TGTGCCTGGAGTTTAACAGGGTCCGGGGAGCTGTTTTTT	CAWSLTGSGELFF
NA	NA	TRBJ1-1	TRBV30	TGTGCCTGGAGCCCAGAGAACACTGAAGCTTTCTTT	CAWSPENTEAFF
NA	TRBD2	TRBJ2-1	TRBV5-4	TGTGCCAGCAGCGCCGGACTAGCGGGGACAAATGAGCAGTTCTTC	CASSAGLAGTNEQFF
NA	TRBD2	TRBJ2-5	TRBV19	TGTGCCAGTAGTAGTCTAGCGGGGAGAGAGACCCAGTACTTC	CASSSLAGRETQYF
NA	NA	TRBJ2-1	TRBV16	TGTGCCAGCAGCCAATCGCTGGCTAGCCGCAATGAGCAGTTCTTC	CASSQSLASRNEQFF
once	TRBD1	TRBJ2-7	TRBV7-9	TGTTCCAGCAGACAGGGGACTTACGAGCAGTACTTC	CSSRQGTYEQYF
NA	NA	TRBJ1-1	TRBV13	TGTGCCAGCAGCTTACTTGGGGCAACTGAAGCTTTCTTT	CASSLLGATEAFF
NA	NA	TRBJ1-1	TRBV4-3	TGCGCCAGCAGCCAAGATCAGGGGTCGACTGAAGCTTTCTTT	CASSQDQGSTEAFF
NA	TRBD2	TRBJ2-1	TRBV4-3	TGCGCCAGCAGCCAATTCCCGGGACTAGCGGGGGACAATGAGCAGTTCTTC	CASSQFPGLAGDNEQFF
NA	TRBD1	TRBJ1-1	TRBV2	TGTGCCAGCAGTTACTGGACAGGGAGGATGAACACTGAAGCTTTCTTT	CASSYWTGRMNTEAFF